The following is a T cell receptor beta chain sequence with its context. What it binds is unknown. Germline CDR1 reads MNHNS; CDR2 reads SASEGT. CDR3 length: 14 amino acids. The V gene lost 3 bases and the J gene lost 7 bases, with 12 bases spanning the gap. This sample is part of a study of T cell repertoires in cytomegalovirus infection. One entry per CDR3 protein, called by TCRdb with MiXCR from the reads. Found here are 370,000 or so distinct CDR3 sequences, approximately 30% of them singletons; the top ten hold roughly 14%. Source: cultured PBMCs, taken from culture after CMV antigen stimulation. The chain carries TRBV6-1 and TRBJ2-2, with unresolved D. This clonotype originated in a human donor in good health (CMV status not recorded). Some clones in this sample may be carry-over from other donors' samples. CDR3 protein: CASSDPRSSGELFF. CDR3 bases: TGTGCCAGCAGTGACCCGCGATCGAGCGGGGAGCTGTTTTTT.